The entry below describes one T cell receptor (beta chain). Its antigen is undetermined. PCR primers comprised 60 Vbeta and 13 Jbeta primers. TCRdb's copy holds only in-frame clones and misses some; the assay was immunoSEQ multiplex PCR. The sample has 75,000 to 95,000 clones. This entry comes from a study of cytomegalovirus exposure and HLA in healthy donors. Study-level findings and limits: One variant, a missense change in DCLRE1C, was linked in a later analysis to TCR beta V- and J-gene trimming. An analysis was carried out later, and it reportedly showed fewer N-insertions in an Asian-associated ancestry cluster than the approximately 670-donor mean.

This CDR3 has 15 residues. CDR1 is SEHNR, CDR2 FQNEAQ, per germline (reference sequence). The ends were cut back, 4 bases at V and 2 bases at J, with 14 bases in the middle. Sample: PBMCs. This chain links TRBV7-9 with TRBJ1-1, with D hard to call. This clonotype was obtained from a girl aged 5 to 17 in good health and CMV-seropositive. The CDR3 loop reads CASSSASGGNTEAFF. CDR3 nucleotide sequence: TGTGCCAGCAGCTCTGCCTCGGGAGGCAACACTGAAGCTTTCTTT.